This TCR beta chain comes out of a study of blood T cell repertoires in COVID-19. The protocol was immunoSEQ multiplex PCR, while the TCRdb copy is restricted to in-frame clones and leaves out a portion. The data contain approximately 500,000 clones, about 89% of them singletons. This clone was picked up one time. Per germline, CDR1 MNHNS and CDR2 SASEGT. CDR3 length: 16 amino acids. V lost 1 base, J lost 4 bases, and 5 bases stayed unmatched. Sequences were obtained from peripheral blood. This TCR was sampled from a woman aged 45-65 years with COVID-19, enrolled during active disease. The rearrangement uses TRBV6-1 and TRBJ1-2, with 11 bases identical to TRBD1. DNA of the CDR3: TGTGCCAGCAGTGAAGTAGGGGGACAGGGGGTCTATGGCTACACCTTC. This codes for CASSEVGGQGVYGYTF.